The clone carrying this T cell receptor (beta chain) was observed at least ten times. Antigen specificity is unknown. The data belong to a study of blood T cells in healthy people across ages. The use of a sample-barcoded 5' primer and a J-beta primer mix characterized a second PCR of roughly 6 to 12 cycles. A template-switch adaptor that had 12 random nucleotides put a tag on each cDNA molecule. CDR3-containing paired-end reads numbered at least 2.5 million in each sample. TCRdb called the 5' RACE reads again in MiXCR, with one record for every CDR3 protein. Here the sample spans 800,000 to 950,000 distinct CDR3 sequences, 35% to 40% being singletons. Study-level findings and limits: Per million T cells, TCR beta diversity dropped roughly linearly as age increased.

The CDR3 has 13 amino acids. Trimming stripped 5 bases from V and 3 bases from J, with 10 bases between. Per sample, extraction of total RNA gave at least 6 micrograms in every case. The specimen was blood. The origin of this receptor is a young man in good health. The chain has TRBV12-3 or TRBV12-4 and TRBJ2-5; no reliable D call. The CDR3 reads CASSLDTKETQYF. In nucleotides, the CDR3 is TGTGCCAGCAGTCTCGACACGAAAGAGACCCAGTACTTC.